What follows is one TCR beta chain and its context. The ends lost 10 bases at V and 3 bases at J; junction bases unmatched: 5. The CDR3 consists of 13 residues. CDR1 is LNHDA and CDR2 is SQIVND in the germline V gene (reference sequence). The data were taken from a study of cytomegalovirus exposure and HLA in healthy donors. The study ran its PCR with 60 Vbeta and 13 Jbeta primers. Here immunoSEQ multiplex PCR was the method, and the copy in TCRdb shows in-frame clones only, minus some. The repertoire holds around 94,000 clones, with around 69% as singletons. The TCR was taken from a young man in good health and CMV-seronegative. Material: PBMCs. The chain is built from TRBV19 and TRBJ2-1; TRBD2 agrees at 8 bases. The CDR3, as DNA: TGTGCCACTCAACTAGCGGACTACAATGAGCAGTTCTTC. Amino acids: CATQLADYNEQFF.